This T cell receptor beta chain emerged from a study of cytomegalovirus exposure and HLA in healthy donors. Turning to the study itself: Roughly 179 million T cells yielded 100 million to 130 million unique TCR beta sequences, as an earlier analysis found.

The V end lost 0 bases, the J end lost 4 bases, and 12 bases lay between the germline ends. This CDR3 has 15 amino acids. CDR1 LGHNA and CDR2 YSLEER come from the germline V gene. Whole-study results and caveats: Of the V segments, some could not be distinguished, including TRBV6-2 and TRBV6-3, and were excluded. The authors reported that TCR beta sequences could predict HLA-A and HLA-B alleles. These predictions were accurate for most subjects in the first cohort. V- and J-gene trimming in TCR beta was tied to a missense DCLRE1C variant by an analysis performed later.

This clone was observed a handful of times. As yet, its antigen is unknown. Researchers ran the PCR with 60 Vbeta and 13 Jbeta primers. The protocol was immunoSEQ multiplex PCR, while the TCRdb copy is restricted to in-frame clones and leaves out a portion. The data contain 90,000 to 140,000 clones, approximately 14% of them singletons. This chain uses TRBV4-3 with TRBJ1-1; TRBD1 might be the D (5 bases). Sequenced material: PBMCs. This clonotype originated in a female donor in good health and CMV-seronegative. CDR3 DNA: TGCGCCAGCAGCCAAGATAAGCAGGGTTCCACTGAAGCTTTCTTT. It specifies CASSQDKQGSTEAFF.